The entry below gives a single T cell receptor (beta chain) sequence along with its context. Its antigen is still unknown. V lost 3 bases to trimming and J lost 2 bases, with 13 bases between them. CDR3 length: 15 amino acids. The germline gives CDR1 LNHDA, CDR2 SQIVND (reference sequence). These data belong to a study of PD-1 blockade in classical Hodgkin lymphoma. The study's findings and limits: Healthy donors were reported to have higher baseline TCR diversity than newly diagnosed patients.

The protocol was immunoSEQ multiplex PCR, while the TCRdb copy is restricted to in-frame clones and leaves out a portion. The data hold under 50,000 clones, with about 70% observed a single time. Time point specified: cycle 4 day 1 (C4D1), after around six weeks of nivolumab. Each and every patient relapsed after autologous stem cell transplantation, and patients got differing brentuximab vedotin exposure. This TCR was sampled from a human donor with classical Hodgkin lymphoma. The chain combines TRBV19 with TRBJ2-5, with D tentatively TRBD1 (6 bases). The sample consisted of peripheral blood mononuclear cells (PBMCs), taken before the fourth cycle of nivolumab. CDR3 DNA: TGTGCCAGTAGTATGGATCAGGGGCGGCAAGAGACCCAGTACTTC. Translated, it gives CASSMDQGRQETQYF.